Presented here are 12 T cell receptor beta chains from one specimen sequenced in a study of blood T cell repertoires in COVID-19 (dated by TCRdb to the early 2020s). Libraries were built with the immunoSEQ multiplex PCR assay. Drawn from immuneACCESS, this table holds only the in-frame rearrangements with V and J called that TCRdb kept. Clones are partly lost; checked studies trace under half to an unresolved V gene and leave the rest unexplained. For this sample the table gives 150,000 to 200,000 clones, of which around 67% were detected only once. The ten largest clones represent around 3% of the sample. The sample taken for sequencing was peripheral blood. These receptors came from a woman aged 80 or over with acute or convalescent COVID-19.

J is TRBJ2-2 and V is TRBV27; no reliable D call. The CDR3 covers 12 residues. V was shortened by 6 bases and J by 3 bases, with 5 bases between the two germline ends. In germline, CDR1 is MNHEY, CDR2 SMNVEV (reference sequence). DNA for the CDR3: TGTGCCAGCAGCCGGTACACCGGGGAGCTGTTTTTT. Protein sequence: CASSRYTGELFF.

V and J are TRBV7-9 and TRBJ1-1; weak D call: TRBD1 (5 bases). Germline values: CDR1 SEHNR, CDR2 FQNEAQ (reference sequence). CDR3 size: 16 residues. Trimming took 3 bases from V and 0 from J, leaving 14 bases between them. The CDR3 nucleotides are TGTGCCAGCAGCTTCCAACGGGACTACATGAACACTGAAGCTTTCTTT. Its translation is CASSFQRDYMNTEAFF. Looking up the rest from reference TRBV7-9 and TRBJ1-1 gives the full variable domain: DTGVSQNPRHKITKRGQNVTFRCDPISEHNRLYWYRQTLGQGPEFLTYFQNEAQLEKSRLLSDRFSAERPKGSFSTLEIQRTEQGDSAMYLCASSFQRDYMNTEAFFGQGTRLTVV.

The genes are TRBV5-4 and TRBJ2-7; D is possibly TRBD1 (6 bases). CDR1 and CDR2 from the germline V gene are SGHNT and YYREEE (reference sequence). The CDR3 runs 14 residues. V was clipped by 3 bases and J by 2 bases, with 12 bases between them. DNA for the CDR3: TGTGCCAGCAGCTCCAGGGGAGAGACCTACGAGCAGTACTTC. It encodes CASSSRGETYEQYF.

V usage is TRBV7-3 and J usage is TRBJ2-1, with a possible D match to TRBD2 (6 bases). The CDR3 contains 13 residues. CDR1 and CDR2 from the germline V gene are SGHTA and FQGTGA. Trimming took off 4 bases at V and 6 bases at J, with 10 bases between the two ends. For the CDR3, the DNA is TGTGCCAGCAGCTCGGGAGCCCTCAATGAGCAGTTCTTC. Translation gives CASSSGALNEQFF.

Only a few counts were recorded for this clone. Here the CDR3 reads CASSPMETQYF. The CDR3 DNA sequence: TGTGCCAGCAGTCCCATGGAGACCCAGTACTTC. The chain employs TRBV12-3 or TRBV12-4 and TRBJ2-5; D uncertain. The V end lost 5 bases, the J end lost 5 bases, and 6 bases lay between the germline ends. The CDR3 is made up of 11 amino acids.

This clone was observed many times. The chain recombines TRBV11-2 with TRBJ2-1; D is perhaps TRBD1 (5 bases). The CDR3 runs to 15 residues. The germline CDR1 and CDR2 sequences are SGHAT and FQNNGV. V shed 0 bases and J shed 12 bases, with 18 bases lying between them. The CDR3 spells CASSLDPEMGRAQFF. In DNA, the CDR3 is TGTGCCAGCAGCTTAGACCCGGAAATGGGCAGGGCGCAGTTCTTC. The full variable domain, in which reference TRBV11-2 and TRBJ2-1 provide the parts outside the CDR3, is EAGVAQSPRYKIIEKRQSVAFWCNPISGHATLYWYQQILGQGPKLLIQFQNNGVVDDSQLPKDRFSAERLKGVDSTLKIQPAKLEDSAVYLCASSLDPEMGRAQFFGPGTRLTVL.

This clone was observed a single time. CDR3 nucleotides: TGTGCCATCAGTGAGTTGGAGGGGGAGACCCAGTACTTC. Its translation: CAISELEGETQYF. V gene TRBV10-3 combines with J gene TRBJ2-5; possible D gene TRBD2, 6 bases. This CDR3 has 13 amino acids. Germline CDR1 is ENHRY and CDR2 is SYGVKD. V dropped 1 base and J dropped 5 bases, with 8 bases sitting between them.

CDR3 protein: CAISEGGISNQPQHF. The CDR3 region has the DNA TGTGCCATCAGCGAGGGGGGGATAAGCAATCAGCCCCAGCATTTT. This sequence joins TRBV10-3 and TRBJ1-5, with a possible D match to TRBD1 (6 bases). This CDR3 contains 15 residues. Trimming cost V 6 bases and J 1 base, with 13 bases left between them. CDR1 is ENHRY and CDR2 is SYGVKD in the germline V gene.

This clone has more than one count but fewer than ten. This chain connects TRBV19 to TRBJ1-2, with TRBD1 matching over 9 bases. The CDR3 loop spans 14 amino acids. Looked up from germline, CDR1 is LNHDA and CDR2 is SQIVND (reference sequence). Trimming cost V 3 bases and J 4 bases; bases outside gene matches: 3. The CDR3 sequence is CASSISTGGYGYTF. As DNA, the CDR3 is TGTGCCAGTAGTATTTCGACAGGGGGCTATGGCTACACCTTC.

The CDR3 bases are TGTGCCAGCAGCTTAGGGACAGGGACGCCCGCGAATGAAAAACTGTTTTTT. This sequence encodes CASSLGTGTPANEKLFF. This chain connects TRBV5-8 to TRBJ1-4; 9 nucleotides line up with TRBD1. The CDR3 loop spans 17 amino acids. The germline V gene has CDR1 SGHTS and CDR2 YDEGEE. With 2 bases clipped from V and 5 bases from J, the junction kept 10 bases outside the gene matches.

Details on this clone: Within the sample, other DNA sequences also encode this same CDR3. V and J are TRBV9 and TRBJ2-7; D might be TRBD2 (5 bases). The V and J ends lost 0 bases and 0 bases respectively, with 7 bases between them. There are 14 residues in the CDR3. CDR1 is SGDLS and CDR2 is YYNGEE in the germline V gene. The CDR3 here is CASSVGGSSYEQYF. In nucleotides, the CDR3 is TGTGCCAGCAGCGTAGGTGGGAGCTCCTACGAGCAGTACTTC. The entire variable domain, with the rest obtained from reference TRBV9 and TRBJ2-7, is as follows: DSGVTQTPKHLITATGQRVTLRCSPRSGDLSVYWYQQSLDQGLQFLIQYYNGEERAKGNILERFSAQQFPDLHSELNLSSLELGDSALYFCASSVGGSSYEQYFGPGTRLTVT.

The DNA for the CDR3 is TGTGCCAGTAGTACATGGTCAGGGGCGAACAATGAGCAGTTCTTC. The encoded protein is CASSTWSGANNEQFF. This sequence joins TRBV19 and TRBJ2-1; tentative D call: TRBD1 (6 bases). V shed 4 bases and J shed 5 bases, with 15 bases lying between them. CDR3 length equals 15 residues. CDR1 and CDR2 from the germline V gene are LNHDA and SQIVND (reference sequence).